Listed below are T cell receptor beta chains from one sample, sequenced in a study of tumor and adjacent non-tumor tissue in lung cancer. TCRdb analysed the multiplex PCR reads with MiXCR anew, one entry per CDR3 protein. The sample lists 50,000 to 60,000 distinct CDR3 sequences, around two thirds occurring once. The source material was distant non-tumor lung tissue. These receptors all stem from a woman in her sixties with non-small cell lung cancer. Each CDR3 is given with its conserved first and last residue. Fields, in order: D gene, V gene, J gene, clone size, CDR3 DNA, CDR3 protein. The D gene is left open where the match is weak. Part of the rows lack a size; the others show once, few, many or a class for expanded clones.

TRBD1,TRBV11-3,TRBJ2-2,NA,TGCGCCAGCAGCCCCGGGACAGGGATCACGGGGGAGCTGTTTTTT,CASSPGTGITGELFF
NA,TRBV5-1,TRBJ1-5,NA,TGCGCCAGCTGCTTGGAAGGGGGTAGCCAGCCCCAGCATTTT,CASCLEGGSQPQHF
NA,TRBV4-3,TRBJ2-5,NA,TGCGCCAGCAGCCAAGGGCTATCGAGATCGGAGACCCAGTACTTC,CASSQGLSRSETQYF
TRBD1,TRBV5-8,TRBJ1-2,NA,TGTGCCAGCAGTAAGAGACAGGGAGGTACTAACTATGGCTACACCTTC,CASSKRQGGTNYGYTF
TRBD1,TRBV6-1,TRBJ2-7,NA,TGTGCTAGCAGACCCGGGACAGCAAGCCACGAGCAGTACTTC,CASRPGTASHEQYF
TRBD1,TRBV12-3/TRBV12-4,TRBJ2-3,NA,TGTGCCAGCAGTTCAACCGGGACAGGGGCGACGGATATGCAGTACTTT,CASSSTGTGATDMQYF
TRBD1,TRBV14,TRBJ1-1,NA,TGTGTCAGTAGCCGGGACAGGGTGGAAGCTCTCTTT,CVSSRDRVEALF
NA,TRBV7-9,TRBJ1-2,NA,TGTCCCAGCGGCAGGGGAGGCTATGGCTACACCTTC,CPSGRGGYGYTF
NA,TRBV11-3,TRBJ2-2,few,TGTATCAGTAGCTTAGTAGGGTCCGGGGAGCTGTTTTTT,CISSLVGSGELFF
NA,TRBV7-9,TRBJ2-3,many,TGTGCCAGCAGCTTAGGGTACGTGCAGGATACGCAGTATTTT,CASSLGYVQDTQYF
NA,TRBV12-3/TRBV12-4,TRBJ2-4,NA,TGTACCAGCAGTGCAACAGGGAGTGGCGAAAACATTCAGTACTTC,CTSSATGSGENIQYF
NA,TRBV6-2/TRBV6-3,TRBJ2-2,NA,TGTGCCAGCAGTTACGCGGGGAAAAATGTCGGGGAGCTGTTTTTT,CASSYAGKNVGELFF
TRBD2,TRBV5-5,TRBJ2-1,NA,TGTGCCAGCAGCTTGGAACTAGCGGGGACTTACAATGAGGAGTTCTTC,CASSLELAGTYNEEFF